The clone carrying this TCR beta chain was counted once. The sample comes from a study of blood T cell repertoires in COVID-19. Across the whole study: Samples came from the United States, Italy and Spain, spanning acute and convalescent COVID-19. The cDNA or gDNA used as material had been derived from T cells, B-cell-depleted T cells, or PBMCs.

Per the original methods: Amplification of reference gene primers was used by the study to estimate nucleated cell counts. The table came from immunoSEQ multiplex PCR; TCRdb's copy has only in-frame clones and leaves some out. D and trimming come from the DNA, and the V and J calls and clone size come from that table. The sample has roughly 200,000 clones; about 77% are singletons. V lost 2 bases and J lost 5, with 9 bases in between. CDR3 length: 14 residues. Germline loops: CDR1 MNHNY, CDR2 SVGAGI (reference sequence). This TCR derives from a woman older than 75 with active or convalescent COVID-19. V and J are TRBV6-6 and TRBJ2-2; D possibly corresponds to TRBD2 (6 bases). The specimen was peripheral blood. The CDR3 spells CASSYGRGTGELFF. CDR3 DNA sequence: TGTGCCAGCAGTTACGGTCGGGGGACCGGGGAGCTGTTTTTT.